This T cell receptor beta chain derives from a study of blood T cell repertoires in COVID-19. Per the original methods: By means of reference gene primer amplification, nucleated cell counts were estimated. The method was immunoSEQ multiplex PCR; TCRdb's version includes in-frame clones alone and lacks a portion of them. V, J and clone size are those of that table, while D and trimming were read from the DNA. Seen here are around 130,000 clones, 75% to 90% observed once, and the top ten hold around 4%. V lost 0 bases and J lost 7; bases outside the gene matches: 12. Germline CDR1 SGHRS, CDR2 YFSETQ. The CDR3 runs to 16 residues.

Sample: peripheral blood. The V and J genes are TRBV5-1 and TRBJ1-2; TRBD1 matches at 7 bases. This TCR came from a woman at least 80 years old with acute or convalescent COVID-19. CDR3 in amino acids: CASSLAIYEGAVGYTF. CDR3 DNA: TGCGCCAGCAGCTTGGCCATCTACGAGGGGGCGGTTGGCTACACCTTC.